Only a few counts were recorded for the clone carrying this T cell receptor (beta chain). Its matching antigen is unknown. This sample stems from a study of T cell responses to AZD1222 COVID-19 vaccine. Study-level points and caveats: A rise in Spike-specific TCR breadth and depth followed two AZD1222 doses. Every sample of the repertoires postdated the peak T cell response. CD4 TCRs covered the whole spike, strongest at regions 160-218 and 743-854.

Losses at the gene ends were 5 bases for V and 2 bases for J; bases not matched to a gene: 6. In germline, CDR1 is LNHDA, CDR2 SQIVND (reference sequence). There are 15 residues in the CDR3. Here immunoSEQ multiplex PCR was the method, and the copy in TCRdb shows in-frame clones only, minus some. The sample includes 100,000 to 150,000 clones, 88% of them seen just once. The genes are TRBV19 and TRBJ1-1, with 9 bases matching TRBD1. The source of this sequence is an adult in good health. This specimen was peripheral blood, taken on day 0 of MenACWY control vaccination. As DNA, the CDR3 is TGTGCCAGTAGTCTCCGGGGACAGGGAAACACTGAAGCTTTCTTT. The encoded protein is CASSLRGQGNTEAFF. Looking up the rest from reference TRBV19 and TRBJ1-1 gives the full variable domain: DGGITQSPKYLFRKEGQNVTLSCEQNLNHDAMYWYRQDPGQGLRLIYYSQIVNDFQKGDIAEGYSVSREKKESFPLTVTSAQKNPTAFYLCASSLRGQGNTEAFFGQGTRLTVV.